The 7 T cell receptor beta chains in this list originate from one sample, sequenced in a study of Graves' ophthalmopathy and Graves' hyperthyroidism (dated by TCRdb to between 2017 and 2018). Sequencing was carried out with an Illumina HiSeq 2000. TCR beta CDR3 regions were amplified from RNA transcripts for repertoire sequencing. HTBI primers and the Qiagen OneStep RT-PCR kit were used in a first-round RT-PCR, which was followed by a second-round multiplex PCR, size selection and purification. TCRdb itself trimmed the public reads at Q25 with fastp, ran MiXCR and retained productive beta chains. Every entry covers one CDR3 protein and lists the most common genes and DNA from its rows. This sample comprises 350,000 or so distinct CDR3 sequences, under 20% of them detected only once. The ten largest clonotypes hold 12% of the sample. Sequencing was carried out using peripheral blood. The receptors stem from an adult man with Graves' ophthalmopathy.

This clonotype was detected many times. This chain links TRBV19 with TRBJ1-3; D is undetermined. Germline V lookup: CDR1 LNHDA, CDR2 SQIVND (reference sequence). V lost 7 bases to trimming and J lost 4 bases, with 17 bases between them. The CDR3 contains 15 residues. CDR3 residues: CASTPQKVVGNTIYF. Written as DNA, the CDR3 is TGTGCCAGTACTCCCCAGAAGGTTGTCGGAAACACCATATATTTT.

This clonotype was recorded many times. The chain is built from TRBV7-2 and TRBJ1-2; 9 nucleotides match TRBD1. Germline loops: CDR1 SGHTA, CDR2 FQGNSA. J was trimmed by 8 bases and V by 4 bases; bases with no gene match: 2. This CDR3 spans 12 amino acids. CDR3 nucleotides: TGTGCCAGCAGCTGGGGACAGGGAGGCTACACCTTC. Its protein product is CASSWGQGGYTF.

The rearrangement uses TRBV6-2 or TRBV6-3 and TRBJ2-6; maybe TRBD2 (6 bases). Trimming removed 8 bases from V and 1 base from J, with 21 bases in between. CDR1 MNHEY and CDR2 SVGEGT come from the germline V gene. The CDR3 contains 18 residues. In DNA, the CDR3 is TGTGCCAGCGCTACCGGCGCCGGGGGTCTGTCTGGGGCCAACGTCCTGACTTTC. It is translated as CASATGAGGLSGANVLTF.

This clonotype was counted at least ten times. V is TRBV12-3 or TRBV12-4 and J is TRBJ2-7; 9 bases map to TRBD2. Losses at the gene ends were 3 bases for V and 6 bases for J; bases not matched to a gene: 6. The CDR3 is made up of 14 amino acids. The CDR3 sequence: CASSLVAGVGEQYF. The CDR3 DNA reads as TGTGCCAGCAGTTTGGTAGCGGGAGTGGGCGAGCAGTACTTC.

This clonotype was recorded at least ten times. The chain is built from TRBV7-8 and TRBJ2-2, with 8 nucleotides matching TRBD2. This CDR3 contains 17 residues. The germline CDR1 and CDR2 sequences are SGHVS and FQNEAQ. After removal of 1 base from V and 6 bases from J, the junction contained 10 bases not matched to a gene. This chain's CDR3 is CASSLVFQRERAGELFF. The CDR3 DNA reads TGTGCCAGCAGCTTAGTTTTCCAGCGGGAGAGGGCCGGGGAGCTGTTTTTT.

This clonotype was seen at least ten times. The gene calls are TRBV30 and TRBJ2-7; D tentatively reads TRBD1 or TRBD2 (5 bases each). V lost 4 bases and J 4 bases, leaving 11 bases between the germline ends. The CDR3 extends over 12 amino acids. The germline V gene has CDR1 GTSNPN and CDR2 SVGIG (reference sequence). The CDR3: CAWTRGLYEQYF. The CDR3, as DNA: TGTGCCTGGACCCGGGGCCTATACGAGCAGTACTTC.

V usage is TRBV6-1 and J usage is TRBJ1-1, with D uncertain. V was shortened by 7 bases and J by 0 bases, with 12 bases between the two germline ends. There are 14 residues in the CDR3. CDR1 and CDR2 (germline): MNHNS, SASEGT. CDR3 in amino acids: CASTPGRLNTEAFF. The DNA of the CDR3 is TGTGCCAGCACTCCGGGGAGGCTGAACACTGAAGCTTTCTTT.